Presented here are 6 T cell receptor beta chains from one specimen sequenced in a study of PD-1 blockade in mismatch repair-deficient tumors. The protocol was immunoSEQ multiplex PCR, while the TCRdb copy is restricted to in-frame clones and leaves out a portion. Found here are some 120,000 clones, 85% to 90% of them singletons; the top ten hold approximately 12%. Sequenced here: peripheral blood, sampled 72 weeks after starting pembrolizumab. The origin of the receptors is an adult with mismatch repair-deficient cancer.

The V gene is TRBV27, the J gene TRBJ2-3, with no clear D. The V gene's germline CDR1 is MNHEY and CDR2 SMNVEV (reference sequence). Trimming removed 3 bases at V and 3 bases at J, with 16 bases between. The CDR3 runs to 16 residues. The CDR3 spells CASSFYSVLGTDTQYF. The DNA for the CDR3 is TGTGCCAGCAGTTTCTACTCCGTGCTAGGTACAGATACGCAGTATTTT.

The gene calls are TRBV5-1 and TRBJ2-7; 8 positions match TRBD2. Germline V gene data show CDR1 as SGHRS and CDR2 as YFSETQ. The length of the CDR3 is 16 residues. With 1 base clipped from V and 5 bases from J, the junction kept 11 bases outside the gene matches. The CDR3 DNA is TGCGCCAGCAGCTTGCTTTCCAGCGGGAGAATTGACGAGCAGTACTTC. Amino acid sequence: CASSLLSSGRIDEQYF.

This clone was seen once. The CDR3 DNA reads as TGTGCCAGCAGTTTAAGGGACAGGTACTACGAGCAGTACTTC. The encoded protein is CASSLRDRYYEQYF. This rearrangement joins TRBV27 to TRBJ2-7, with 8 bases fitting TRBD1. There are 14 residues in the CDR3. Germline V gene sequence: CDR1 MNHEY, CDR2 SMNVEV (reference sequence). V shed 2 bases and J 3 bases; nucleotides not matched to a gene: 3.

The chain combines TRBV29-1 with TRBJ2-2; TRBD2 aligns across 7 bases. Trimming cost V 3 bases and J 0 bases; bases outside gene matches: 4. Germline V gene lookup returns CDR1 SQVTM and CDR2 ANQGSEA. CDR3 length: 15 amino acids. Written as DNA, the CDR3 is TGCAGCGTTGACTTGGGGGGGGCGAACACCGGGGAGCTGTTTTTT. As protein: CSVDLGGANTGELFF.

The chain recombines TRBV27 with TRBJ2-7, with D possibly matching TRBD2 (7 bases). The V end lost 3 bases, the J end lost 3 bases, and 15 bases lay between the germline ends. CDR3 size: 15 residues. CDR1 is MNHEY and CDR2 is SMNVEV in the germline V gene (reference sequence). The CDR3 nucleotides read TGTGCCAGCAGTTTTCTCGGGGGGCGCATCTACGAGCAGTACTTC. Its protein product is CASSFLGGRIYEQYF.

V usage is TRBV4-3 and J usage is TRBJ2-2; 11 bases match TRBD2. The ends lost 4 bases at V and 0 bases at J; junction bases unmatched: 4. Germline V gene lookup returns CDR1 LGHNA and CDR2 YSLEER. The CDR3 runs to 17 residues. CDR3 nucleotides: TGCGCCAGCAGCCCTATAGCGGGAGGGACGAACACCGGGGAGCTGTTTTTT. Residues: CASSPIAGGTNTGELFF.